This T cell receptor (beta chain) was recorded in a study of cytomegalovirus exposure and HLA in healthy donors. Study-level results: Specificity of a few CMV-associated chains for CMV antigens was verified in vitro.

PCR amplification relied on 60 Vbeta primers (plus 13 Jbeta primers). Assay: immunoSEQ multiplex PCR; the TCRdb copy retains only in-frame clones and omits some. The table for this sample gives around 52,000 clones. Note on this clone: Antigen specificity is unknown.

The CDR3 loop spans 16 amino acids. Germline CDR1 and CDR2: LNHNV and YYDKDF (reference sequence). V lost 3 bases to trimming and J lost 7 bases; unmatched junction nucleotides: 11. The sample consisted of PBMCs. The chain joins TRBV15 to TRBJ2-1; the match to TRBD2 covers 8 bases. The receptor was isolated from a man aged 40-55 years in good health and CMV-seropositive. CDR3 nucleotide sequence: TGTGCCACCAGCAGTGCTTATGGCGGGAGGTATAATGAGCAGTTCTTC. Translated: CATSSAYGGRYNEQFF.